Detailed here is one TCR beta chain. The antigen remains unidentified. Using immunoSEQ multiplex PCR, the repertoire was profiled, and TCRdb retains in-frame clones only, with some absent. The data hold approximately 13,000 clones, with around 77% observed a single time. The source of the sample is a study of pediatric ulcerative colitis. Rectal tissue came from one to two pinch biopsies taken at colonoscopy. Controls: normal colonoscopy findings, no IBD within the following year. General study results and limits: Rectal repertoires separated controls, mild-moderate and acute severe colitis. Two rectal CDR3 clonotypes occurred in all ulcerative colitis patients.

The CDR3 sequence is 15 residues long. Trimming pared 5 bases from V and 0 bases from J, leaving 11 bases between. In germline, CDR1 is SGHTA, CDR2 FQGTGA. This chain connects TRBV7-3 to TRBJ2-1, with D perhaps matching TRBD2 (6 bases). Material: gut tissue. The TCR comes from a boy between 10 and 17 years old who was a control in a study of pediatric ulcerative colitis. In DNA, the CDR3 is TGTGCCAGCAGCCCTAGCGCCAGCTCCTACAATGAGCAGTTCTTC. It specifies CASSPSASSYNEQFF.